One and the same sample provided the 28 T cell receptor beta chains below, sequenced in a study of T cell repertoires in cytomegalovirus infection. One entry per CDR3 protein results from TCRdb running MiXCR on the reads. The sample shows almost 300,000 distinct CDR3 sequences, roughly a tenth of them seen only once. Input material: PBMCs. Source of these receptors: a human donor in good health (CMV status not recorded). Some clones in this sample may be carry-over from other donors' samples.

This clonotype was counted at least ten times. The chain combines TRBV4-3 with TRBJ2-2; D not certain. V was clipped by 1 base and J by 1 base, with 7 bases between them. CDR1 and CDR2 from the germline V gene are LGHNA and YSLEER. This CDR3 has 15 amino acids. CDR3 in amino acids: CASSQGVRNTGELFF. The CDR3 bases are TGCGCCAGCAGCCAAGGGGTGCGGAACACCGGGGAGCTGTTTTTT.

The V call is TRBV29-1, the J call TRBJ1-1, with 12 positions matching TRBD1. Germline CDR1 SQVTM, CDR2 ANQGSEA. There are 13 residues in the CDR3. V lost 7 bases, J lost 6 bases, and 6 bases stayed unmatched. As DNA, the CDR3 is TGCAGCGCCACCCGGGACAGGGGGCCTGAAGCTTTCTTT. It encodes CSATRDRGPEAFF.

This clonotype was seen repeatedly, ten times or more. The chain uses TRBV28 and TRBJ2-3; 11 nucleotides agree with TRBD2. This CDR3 comprises 16 residues. V gave up 6 bases and J gave up 1 base; unmatched junction bases: 6. In germline, CDR1 is MDHEN, CDR2 SYDVKM. The DNA of the CDR3 is TGTGCCAGCAGCCTTAGCGGGGGGGCGGGCACAGATACGCAGTATTTT. Amino acid sequence: CASSLSGGAGTDTQYF.

The gene calls are TRBV7-3 and TRBJ2-1; 8 bases line up with TRBD2. The CDR3 has 17 residues. The germline V gene has CDR1 SGHTA and CDR2 FQGTGA. V trimming: 1 base; J trimming: 3 bases; junction bases outside the gene matches: 8. The CDR3 bases are TGTGCCAGCAGCTTAAAAGGGCGGGGGGCCAACTACAATGAGCAGTTCTTC. Protein: CASSLKGRGANYNEQFF. Full variable domain (missing parts from reference TRBV7-3 and TRBJ2-1): GAGVSQTPSNKVTEKGKYVELRCDPISGHTALYWYRQSLGQGPEFLIYFQGTGAADDSGLPNDRFFAVRPEGSVSTLKIQRTERGDSAVYLCASSLKGRGANYNEQFFGPGTRLTVL.

This clonotype occurred many times. The chain has TRBV7-2 and TRBJ2-5; no firm D call. Trimming took 3 bases from V and 2 from J, leaving 13 bases between them. Looked up from germline, CDR1 is SGHTA and CDR2 is FQGNSA. This CDR3 comprises 15 residues. Here the CDR3 reads CASSLAQSPQETQYF. The DNA of the CDR3 is TGTGCCAGCAGCTTGGCGCAGTCCCCTCAAGAGACCCAGTACTTC.

This clonotype was detected ten times or more. J is TRBJ2-1 and V is TRBV7-9, with 10 bases matching TRBD2. J lost 6 bases, V lost 5 bases, and 7 bases had no gene match. Germline lookup yields CDR1 SEHNR and CDR2 FQNEAQ (reference sequence). The CDR3 has 15 residues. The CDR3, as DNA: TGTGCCAGCAGCACCCTGCCTAGCGGGAGCAATGAGCAGTTCTTC. Its translation: CASSTLPSGSNEQFF.

This clonotype has a count of ten or more. The rearrangement links TRBV23-1 to TRBJ2-7; tentative D call: TRBD1 (6 bases). TRBV23-1 is an open reading frame whose function is uncertain. V was clipped by 5 bases and J by 3 bases, with 17 bases between them. The CDR3 has 15 amino acids. The CDR3 region has the DNA TGCGCCAGCAGTGAGTCTTACAGGGAATTCTACGAGCAGTACGTC. Encoded protein: CASSESYREFYEQYV.

This clonotype was recorded many times. CDR3 protein: CAIISTGTRYTEAFF. CDR3 DNA: TGTGCCATCATTAGTACAGGTACCCGATACACTGAAGCTTTCTTT. The rearrangement links TRBV10-3 to TRBJ1-1; a weak D match, TRBD1 (5 bases). Germline-derived CDR1 and CDR2 are ENHRY and SYGVKD. There are 15 residues in the CDR3. The germline V and J ends were trimmed by 7 bases and 3 bases, with 18 bases remaining between them.

This clonotype was found many times. The CDR3 is CASSQDLGENYNEQFF. The CDR3 region has the DNA TGTGCCAGCAGCCAAGATTTGGGGGAGAACTACAATGAGCAGTTCTTC. V and J are TRBV4-2 and TRBJ2-1, with D possibly being TRBD1 or TRBD2 (5 bases each). This CDR3 region has 16 residues. The germline V gene has CDR1 LGHNA and CDR2 YNFKEQ. V lost 0 bases to trimming and J lost 3 bases, with 12 bases between them.

In this sample, this clonotype turned up many times. This sequence joins TRBV7-2 and TRBJ1-2; the match to TRBD1 covers 7 bases. The CDR3 is 15 residues long. Losses at the gene ends were 4 bases for V and 2 bases for J; bases not matched to a gene: 7. Germline-derived CDR1 and CDR2 are SGHTA and FQGNSA. This chain's CDR3 is CASSSWTGLNYGYTF. The CDR3 nucleotides are TGTGCCAGCAGCTCCTGGACAGGCCTCAACTATGGCTACACCTTC.

The sample holds many counts of this clonotype. The J gene is TRBJ2-4, the V gene TRBV7-9; D not resolved. The CDR3 has 15 amino acids. Trimming cost V 5 bases and J 0 bases, with 11 bases left between them. Germline CDR1 and CDR2: SEHNR and FQNEAQ (reference sequence). This CDR3 reads CASSPFSLAKNIQYF. The CDR3 DNA sequence: TGTGCCAGCAGCCCTTTTTCACTAGCCAAAAACATTCAGTACTTC.

The table lists this clonotype with many counts. The genes are TRBV7-9 and TRBJ2-2, with 8 bases fitting TRBD1. V lost 5 bases, J lost 2 bases, and 10 bases stayed unmatched. CDR1 and CDR2 from the germline V gene are SEHNR and FQNEAQ (reference sequence). This CDR3 is 17 amino acids long. DNA of the CDR3: TGTGCCAGCAGCCTAACTTGGGACAGGACTAACACCGGGGAGCTGTTTTTT. It codes for CASSLTWDRTNTGELFF.

There are many counts of this clonotype. This chain uses TRBV7-9 with TRBJ2-5, with TRBD2 matching 7 bases. Trimming cost V 1 base and J 2 bases; bases outside gene matches: 19. The CDR3 totals 20 residues. Germline values: CDR1 SEHNR, CDR2 FQNEAQ (reference sequence). CDR3 coding DNA: TGTGCCAGCAGCTTAGTGCACCGGTATCCTTACACAGCGGGACAAGAGACCCAGTACTTC. It specifies CASSLVHRYPYTAGQETQYF.

This clonotype was observed a few times. The V call is TRBV5-1, the J call TRBJ1-1; unclear D gene. Between the trimmed V and J ends, which lost 4 bases and 4 bases, there was a span of 17 bases. Germline V gene sequence: CDR1 SGHRS, CDR2 YFSETQ. CDR3 length equals 15 residues. The CDR3 DNA reads as TGCGCCAGCAGCCCCGATGGGAGAGAGGGCACTGAAGCTTTCTTT. It translates to CASSPDGREGTEAFF.

This clonotype was counted many times. CDR3 amino acids: CASSSQGAPEAFF. The CDR3 DNA reads TGTGCCAGCAGCTCTCAGGGGGCACCTGAAGCTTTCTTT. V gene TRBV7-3 combines with J gene TRBJ1-1; 8 nucleotides line up with TRBD1. The CDR3 length is 13 residues. CDR1 and CDR2 (germline): SGHTA, FQGTGA. Unmatched junction bases numbered 4, after V lost 4 bases and J lost 6 bases.

This clonotype was picked up many times. This chain links TRBV28 with TRBJ2-1; 8 bases are shared with TRBD1. The V gene's germline CDR1 is MDHEN and CDR2 SYDVKM. CDR3 length equals 13 residues. Losses at the gene ends were 7 bases for V and 7 bases for J; bases not matched to a gene: 6. The CDR3 DNA reads TGTGCCAGCACGACAGGGGTGGAAAATGAGCAGTTCTTC. Protein: CASTTGVENEQFF.

This clonotype was recorded at least ten times. The genes are TRBV28 and TRBJ1-1; possibly TRBD1 for D (6 bases). Between the trimmed V and J ends, which lost 4 bases and 2 bases, there was a span of 11 bases. The CDR3 has 14 residues. Germline V gives CDR1 MDHEN, CDR2 SYDVKM. In DNA, the CDR3 is TGTGCCAGCAGTTCCGGGACACTAAACACTGAAGCTTTCTTT. Protein: CASSSGTLNTEAFF.

J is TRBJ2-7 and V is TRBV6-1; possibly TRBD2 for D (5 bases). CDR3 length equals 11 residues. V was pared by 7 bases and J by 6 bases, with 10 bases between. The V gene's germline CDR1 is MNHNS and CDR2 SASEGT. This chain's CDR3 is CASIGVSEQYV. CDR3 coding DNA: TGTGCCAGCATCGGGGTTTCCGAGCAGTACGTC.

This clonotype was detected many times. The chain is built from TRBV7-6 and TRBJ1-6; weak D call: TRBD1 (5 bases). V lost 1 base, J lost 7 bases, and 11 bases lay in between. The CDR3 consists of 15 residues. The V gene's germline CDR1 is SGHVS and CDR2 FNYEAQ. For the CDR3, the DNA is TGTGCCAGCAGCTTAGGGGCAGGGACGAATTCACCCCTCCACTTT. It codes for CASSLGAGTNSPLHF.

This clonotype was seen at least ten times. The chain combines TRBV18 with TRBJ1-2; D gene unclear. The V and J ends lost 0 bases and 4 bases respectively, with 15 bases between them. The germline CDR1 and CDR2 sequences are KGHSH and LQKENI. The CDR3 length is 16 residues. The CDR3: CASSPPGRTTGYGYTF. The CDR3 nucleotides read TGTGCCAGCTCACCACCGGGAAGAACGACCGGCTATGGCTACACCTTC. The variable domain in full, with the rest retrieved from reference TRBV18 and TRBJ1-2, is NAGVMQNPRHLVRRRGQEARLRCSPMKGHSHVYWYRQLPEEGLKFMVYLQKENIIDESGMPKERFSAEFPKEGPSILRIQQVVRGDSAAYFCASSPPGRTTGYGYTFGSGTRLTVV.

A word on this clonotype: A much larger clone lies one base from this, so it may be a read error. Because it lacks the conserved phenylalanine or tryptophan at the end, this CDR3 is likely a read error. The chain couples TRBV25-1 to TRBJ1-2; 7 nucleotides match TRBD1. The CDR3 spans 13 residues. Germline lookup yields CDR1 MGHDK and CDR2 SYGVNS. V gave up 5 bases and J gave up 6 bases; unmatched junction bases: 6. CDR3 loop: CASSPRGIDGYTY. CDR3 DNA sequence: TGTGCCAGCAGTCCCAGGGGGATTGATGGCTACACCTAC.

This clonotype came up many times. V usage is TRBV18 and J usage is TRBJ1-2; a possible D gene is TRBD1 (5 bases). The CDR3 contains 14 residues. Germline CDR1 reads KGHSH; CDR2 reads LQKENI. Trimming pared 6 bases from V and 4 bases from J, leaving 15 bases between. The chain's CDR3 is CASSRDRAAYGYTF. The DNA of the CDR3 is TGTGCCAGCTCGCGGGACCGGGCGGCCTATGGCTACACCTTC.

This clonotype was observed at least ten times. The gene calls are TRBV6-1 and TRBJ2-5, with 12 nucleotides matching TRBD2. V was clipped by 6 bases and J by 5 bases; unmatched bases: 10. The germline V gene encodes CDR1 MNHNS and CDR2 SASEGT. The CDR3 runs 16 residues. CDR3 amino acids: CASSPPSGGVHETQYF. The CDR3 bases are TGTGCCAGCAGCCCGCCTAGCGGGGGGGTGCATGAGACCCAGTACTTC.

The chain carries TRBV7-8 and TRBJ2-7, with D perhaps TRBD1 or TRBD2 (5 bases each). Per the germline V gene, CDR1 is SGHVS and CDR2 is FQNEAQ. CDR3 size: 16 residues. Trimming pared 1 base from V and 4 bases from J, leaving 17 bases between. CDR3 sequence reads: CASSLVGRSRGYEQYF. CDR3 in DNA: TGTGCCAGCAGCTTAGTTGGGCGATCGAGGGGTTACGAGCAGTACTTC. The whole variable domain, filled in from reference TRBV7-8 and TRBJ2-7, reads GAGVSQSPRYKVAKRGQDVALRCDPISGHVSLFWYQQALGQGPEFLTYFQNEAQLDKSGLPSDRFFAERPEGSVSTLKIQRTQQEDSAVYLCASSLVGRSRGYEQYFGPGTRLTVT.

Ten or more counts support this clonotype. The chain has TRBV28 and TRBJ2-7; no clear D gene. V was cut by 7 bases and J by 4 bases, with 8 bases left in between. CDR1 is MDHEN, CDR2 SYDVKM, per germline. The CDR3 spans 11 residues. The CDR3 region has the DNA TGTGCCAGCACTTCGGGTTACGAGCAGTACGTC. This encodes CASTSGYEQYV.

The sample holds many counts of this clonotype. The chain carries TRBV20-1 and TRBJ1-1, with a possible D match to TRBD1 (5 bases). V lost 0 bases to trimming and J lost 6 bases, with 17 bases between them. CDR3 length: 15 residues. The germline CDR1 and CDR2 sequences are DFQATT and SNEGSKA (reference sequence). The CDR3 spells CSARETDLLGAEAFF. The CDR3 coding sequence is TGCAGTGCTAGAGAGACAGATCTCCTGGGAGCTGAAGCTTTCTTT.

In its sample, this clonotype was seen once. A much larger clonotype is one base distant, so this may be a read error. V is TRBV5-6 and J is TRBJ1-5, with unresolved D. This CDR3 is built from 15 residues. CDR1 SGHDT and CDR2 YYEEEE come from the germline V gene. The V gene lost 1 base and the J gene lost 4 bases, with 12 bases spanning the gap. CDR3 bases: TGTGCCAGCAGCTTGAAGGGTAGGAGGAATCAGCCCCAGCATTTT. Its protein product is CASSLKGRRNQPQHF.

This clonotype was detected ten times or more. CDR3 sequence reads: CASSSSSGGPPYEQYV. CDR3 DNA sequence: TGTGCCAGCAGCTCTTCCAGCGGGGGCCCCCCCTACGAGCAGTACGTC. This chain connects TRBV7-9 to TRBJ2-7; 8 bases map to TRBD2. The germline gives CDR1 SEHNR, CDR2 FQNEAQ (reference sequence). This CDR3 contains 16 residues. V was pared by 4 bases and J by 2 bases, with 10 bases of the junction left unmatched.